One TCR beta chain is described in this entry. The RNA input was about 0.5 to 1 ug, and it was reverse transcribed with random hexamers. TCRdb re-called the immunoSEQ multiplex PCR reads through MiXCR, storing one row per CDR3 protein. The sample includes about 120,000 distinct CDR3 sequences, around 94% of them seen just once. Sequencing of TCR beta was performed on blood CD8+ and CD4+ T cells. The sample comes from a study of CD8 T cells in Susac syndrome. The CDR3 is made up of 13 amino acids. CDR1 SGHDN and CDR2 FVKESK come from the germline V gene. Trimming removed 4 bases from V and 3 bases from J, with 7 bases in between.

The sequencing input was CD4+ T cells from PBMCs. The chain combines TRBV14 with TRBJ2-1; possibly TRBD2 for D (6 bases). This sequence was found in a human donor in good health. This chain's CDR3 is CASSRDFYNEQFF. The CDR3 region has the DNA TGTGCCAGCAGCCGGGACTTCTACAATGAGCAGTTCTTC.